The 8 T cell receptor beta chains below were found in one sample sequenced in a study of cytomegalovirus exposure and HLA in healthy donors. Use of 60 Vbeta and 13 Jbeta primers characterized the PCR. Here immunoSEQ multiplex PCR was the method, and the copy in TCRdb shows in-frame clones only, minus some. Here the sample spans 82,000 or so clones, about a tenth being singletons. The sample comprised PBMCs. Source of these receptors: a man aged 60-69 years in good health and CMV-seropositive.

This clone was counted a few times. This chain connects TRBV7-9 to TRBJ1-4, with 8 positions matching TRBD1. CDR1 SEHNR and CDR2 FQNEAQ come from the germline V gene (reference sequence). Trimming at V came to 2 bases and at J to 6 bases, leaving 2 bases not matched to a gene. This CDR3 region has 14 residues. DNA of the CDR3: TGTGCCAGCAGCTTACCAGGGGGCGATGAAAAACTGTTTTTT. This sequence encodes CASSLPGGDEKLFF.

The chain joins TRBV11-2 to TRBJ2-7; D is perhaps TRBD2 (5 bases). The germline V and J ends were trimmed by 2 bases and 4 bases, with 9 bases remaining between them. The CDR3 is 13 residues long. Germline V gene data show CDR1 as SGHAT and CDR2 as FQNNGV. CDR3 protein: CASSLSGWYEQYV. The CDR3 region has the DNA TGTGCCAGCAGCTTATCGGGGTGGTACGAGCAGTACGTC.

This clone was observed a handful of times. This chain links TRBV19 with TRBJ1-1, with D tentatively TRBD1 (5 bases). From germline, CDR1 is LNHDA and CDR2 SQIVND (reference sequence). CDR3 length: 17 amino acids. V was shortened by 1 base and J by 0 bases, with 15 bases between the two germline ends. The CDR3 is CASSIGTGRTMNTEAFF. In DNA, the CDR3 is TGTGCCAGTAGTATAGGGACGGGACGGACTATGAACACTGAAGCTTTCTTT.

The CDR3 sequence is CASSPSGTGELFF. CDR3 coding DNA: TGTGCCAGCAGTCCCTCGGGGACCGGGGAGCTGTTTTTT. This chain joins TRBV28 and TRBJ2-2; D is perhaps TRBD2 (5 bases). Germline CDR1 is MDHEN and CDR2 is SYDVKM. V lost 5 bases, J lost 5 bases, and 9 bases lay in between. The CDR3 totals 13 residues.

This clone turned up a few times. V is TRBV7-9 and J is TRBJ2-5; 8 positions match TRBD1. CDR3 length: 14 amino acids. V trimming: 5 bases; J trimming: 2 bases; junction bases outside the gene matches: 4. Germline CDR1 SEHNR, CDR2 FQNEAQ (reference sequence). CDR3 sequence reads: CASSPRTGQETQYF. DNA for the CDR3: TGTGCCAGCAGCCCCCGGACAGGGCAAGAGACCCAGTACTTC.

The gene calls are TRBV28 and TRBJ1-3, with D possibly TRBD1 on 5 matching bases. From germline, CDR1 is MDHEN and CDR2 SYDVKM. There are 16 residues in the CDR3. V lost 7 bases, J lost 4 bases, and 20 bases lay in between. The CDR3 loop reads CASTLGRVVGGNTIYF. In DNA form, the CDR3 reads TGTGCCAGCACTCTGGGCAGGGTAGTAGGAGGAAACACCATATATTTT. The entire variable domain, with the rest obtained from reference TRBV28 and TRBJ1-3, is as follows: DVKVTQSSRYLVKRTGEKVFLECVQDMDHENMFWYRQDPGLGLRLIYFSYDVKMKEKGDIPEGYSVSREKKERFSLILESASTNQTSMYLCASTLGRVVGGNTIYFGEGSWLTVV.

DNA of the CDR3: TGCAGCGTTAGCGGGAGGGCTTGGGAGGAGACCCAGTACTTC. This gives the protein CSVSGRAWEETQYF. V gene TRBV29-1 combines with J gene TRBJ2-5; TRBD2 matches at 10 bases. J lost 5 bases, V lost 5 bases, and 8 bases had no gene match. CDR1 is SQVTM and CDR2 is ANQGSEA in the germline V gene. The CDR3 covers 14 residues.

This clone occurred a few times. CDR3: CASSPGTIQETQYF. The CDR3 nucleotides read TGTGCCAGCAGCCCTGGGACTATCCAAGAGACCCAGTACTTC. V and J are TRBV7-2 and TRBJ2-5, with 7 bases lining up with TRBD2. The CDR3 covers 14 residues. With 5 bases clipped from V and 1 base from J, the junction kept 4 bases outside the gene matches. Germline CDR1 is SGHTA and CDR2 is FQGNSA.